The 30 T cell receptor beta chains reported below all come from one sample, sequenced in a study of blood T cell repertoires in COVID-19. Profiling relied on immunoSEQ multiplex PCR, and the TCRdb table lists in-frame clones only, not all of them. The sample carries approximately 110,000 clones, 75% to 90% recorded once. Material: peripheral blood. These receptors came from a man in his sixties or seventies with acute or convalescent COVID-19.

The chain carries TRBV2 and TRBJ1-5, with a possible D match to TRBD1 (5 bases). The CDR3 covers 15 residues. Germline-derived CDR1 and CDR2 are SNHLY and FYNNEI. Trimming pared 3 bases from V and 4 bases from J, leaving 13 bases between. The CDR3 is CASSDLGASNQPQHF. The CDR3 coding sequence is TGTGCCAGCAGTGACCTAGGGGCGAGTAATCAGCCCCAGCATTTT.

The chain carries TRBV5-1 and TRBJ2-3; TRBD1 aligns across 10 bases. V was clipped by 5 bases and J by 1 base; unmatched bases: 4. Germline CDR1 and CDR2: SGHRS and YFSETQ. CDR3 length: 15 residues. The CDR3 nucleotides are TGCGCCAGCAGTGCCGGGACAGGGGGCACAGATACGCAGTATTTT. Its translation is CASSAGTGGTDTQYF.

This chain joins TRBV6-1 and TRBJ2-2; 12 bases are shared with TRBD1. V trimming: 1 base; J trimming: 8 bases; junction bases outside the gene matches: 5. Germline V gene data show CDR1 as MNHNS and CDR2 as SASEGT. This CDR3 has 16 amino acids. CDR3 region: CASSEGGQGASGELFF. The CDR3 DNA reads TGTGCCAGCAGTGAAGGGGGACAGGGGGCATCAGGGGAGCTGTTTTTT.

CDR3 nucleotide sequence: TGTGCCACCAGTGATTTGGGGGAGGGCGATGAGCAGTTCTTC. Protein product: CATSDLGEGDEQFF. The V and J genes are TRBV24-1 and TRBJ2-1; TRBD2 aligns across 7 bases. The germline V gene encodes CDR1 KGHDR and CDR2 SFDVKD. The CDR3 has 14 amino acids. V was clipped by 0 bases and J by 8 bases; unmatched bases: 3.

This clone occurred a few times. V and J are TRBV5-1 and TRBJ2-1; TRBD2 matches at 8 bases. CDR1 and CDR2 (germline): SGHRS, YFSETQ. CDR3 length: 15 amino acids. The V and J ends lost 4 bases and 8 bases, in that order; junction bases with no gene match: 11. CDR3 nucleotides: TGCGCCAGCAGCGGACTAGCCGACGGGAAACATGAGCAGTTCTTC. It codes for CASSGLADGKHEQFF.

This clone was found once. The V and J genes are TRBV5-6 and TRBJ2-7; TRBD1 matches at 8 bases. V shed 2 bases, J shed 2 bases, and the junction held 3 bases outside the gene matches. CDR3 length equals 14 residues. CDR1 is SGHDT and CDR2 is YYEEEE in the germline V gene. As DNA, the CDR3 is TGTGCCAGCAGCTTTTTACAGGGGGCCTACGAGCAGTACTTC. Protein sequence: CASSFLQGAYEQYF.

The chain joins TRBV6-5 to TRBJ2-3; a weak D match, TRBD2 (5 bases). CDR3 length: 14 residues. Per the germline V gene, CDR1 is MNHEY and CDR2 is SVGAGI. V was trimmed by 0 bases and J by 4 bases, leaving 8 bases between them. For the CDR3, the DNA is TGTGCCAGCAGTTACTCGCGGGTGGCAGATACGCAGTATTTT. Its protein product is CASSYSRVADTQYF.

The CDR3 nucleotides read TGTGCCAGCAGCTTAGAAACAGGGACCAATCAGCCCCAGCATTTT. This encodes CASSLETGTNQPQHF. The rearrangement links TRBV7-8 to TRBJ1-5; D may be TRBD1 (6 bases). Looked up from germline, CDR1 is SGHVS and CDR2 is FQNEAQ. This CDR3 region has 15 residues. V lost 1 base, J lost 3 bases, and 10 bases lay in between.

The chain couples TRBV27 to TRBJ2-7; perhaps TRBD2 as D (5 bases). Germline CDR1 MNHEY, CDR2 SMNVEV (reference sequence). The V end lost 2 bases, the J end lost 3 bases, and 17 bases lay between the germline ends. The CDR3 consists of 16 residues. The CDR3 coding sequence is TGTGCCAGCAGTTTACTCCGGGGAACTGGATTCTACGAGCAGTACTTC. Protein sequence: CASSLLRGTGFYEQYF.

The chain carries TRBV4-1 and TRBJ2-7; weak D call: TRBD2 (6 bases). The CDR3 consists of 14 residues. Trimming cost V 1 base and J 1 base, with 8 bases left between them. Germline loops: CDR1 MGHRA, CDR2 YSYEKL. CDR3 sequence reads: CASSQGTNSYEQYF. CDR3 in DNA: TGCGCCAGCAGCCAAGGGACTAATTCCTACGAGCAGTACTTC.

J is TRBJ1-5 and V is TRBV5-5; D call uncertain. The length of the CDR3 is 14 residues. In germline, CDR1 is SGHKS, CDR2 YYEKEE (reference sequence). V lost 0 bases and J lost 4, with 8 bases in between. The CDR3 reads CASSLAGANQPQHF. The CDR3 DNA sequence: TGTGCCAGCAGCTTGGCGGGAGCGAATCAGCCCCAGCATTTT.

This sequence joins TRBV2 and TRBJ1-6; maybe TRBD1 (5 bases). The CDR3 is made up of 14 amino acids. In germline, CDR1 is SNHLY, CDR2 FYNNEI. Trimming took 4 bases from V and 7 from J, leaving 11 bases between them. The CDR3 protein is CASSGTSDNSPLHF. The CDR3 DNA reads as TGTGCCAGCAGTGGGACATCGGACAATTCACCCCTCCACTTT.

About this clone itself: Other nucleotide sequences from this sample produce the same CDR3. The chain is built from TRBV7-8 and TRBJ2-3; TRBD2 matches 7 bases. Per the germline V gene, CDR1 is SGHVS and CDR2 is FQNEAQ. The CDR3 is 15 amino acids. V trimming: 3 bases; J trimming: 4 bases; junction bases outside the gene matches: 7. The CDR3, as DNA: TGTGCCAGCAGCTTTGAGGGAGGGAAGGCAGATACGCAGTATTTT. Translating it yields CASSFEGGKADTQYF. Together with reference TRBV7-8 and TRBJ2-3, the CDR3 gives the full variable domain: GAGVSQSPRYKVAKRGQDVALRCDPISGHVSLFWYQQALGQGPEFLTYFQNEAQLDKSGLPSDRFFAERPEGSVSTLKIQRTQQEDSAVYLCASSFEGGKADTQYFGPGTRLTVL.

The chain uses TRBV10-3 and TRBJ2-7; possibly TRBD1 for D (5 bases). Germline V CDR1 and CDR2: ENHRY, SYGVKD. Trimming removed 0 bases at V and 0 bases at J, with 9 bases between. The CDR3 is 15 residues long. The CDR3 sequence is CAISESQGGSYEQYF. CDR3 DNA sequence: TGTGCCATCAGTGAGTCGCAGGGTGGCTCCTACGAGCAGTACTTC.

V gene TRBV6-1 combines with J gene TRBJ2-1; TRBD2 is a possible D gene (5 bases). V lost 2 bases to trimming and J lost 15 bases, with 11 bases between them. This CDR3 is built from 11 residues. The germline V gene encodes CDR1 MNHNS and CDR2 SASEGT. CDR3 sequence: CASSENRAGFF. The CDR3 DNA reads as TGTGCCAGCAGTGAAAATAGGGCGGGGTTCTTC.

V is TRBV9 and J is TRBJ1-5, with a weak D call TRBD1 (6 bases). Germline V gives CDR1 SGDLS, CDR2 YYNGEE. Trimming pared 4 bases from V and 5 bases from J, leaving 13 bases between. There are 14 residues in the CDR3. DNA for the CDR3: TGTGCCAGCAGCCCAGACTCAGGGGATCAGCCCCAGCATTTT. It yields the protein CASSPDSGDQPQHF.

Only a few counts were recorded for this clone. This chain uses TRBV10-1 with TRBJ2-7; 7 bases map to TRBD1. The CDR3 has 13 residues. The J segment lost 6 bases and the V segment lost 5 bases, leaving 7 bases of the junction unmatched. Germline V lookup: CDR1 WNHNN, CDR2 SYGVQD (reference sequence). Written as DNA, the CDR3 is TGCGCCAGCAGTAGTGGCAGGGGGACCGAGCAGTACTTC. This sequence encodes CASSSGRGTEQYF.

The chain combines TRBV14 with TRBJ2-7; D perhaps matches TRBD1 (5 bases). This CDR3 has 16 residues. Germline CDR1 reads SGHDN; CDR2 reads FVKESK. Deletions cut 0 bases from V and 3 bases from J, with 15 bases between. The CDR3 region is CASSQDGAGSDYEQYF. The CDR3 bases are TGTGCCAGCAGCCAAGATGGGGCAGGGTCAGACTACGAGCAGTACTTC.

The V and J genes are TRBV18 and TRBJ2-1, with 12 bases lining up with TRBD2. V shed 4 bases, J shed 7 bases, and the junction held 11 bases outside the gene matches. The CDR3 runs to 17 residues. Germline V lookup: CDR1 KGHSH, CDR2 LQKENI. CDR3 residues: CASSQRTSGTLWNEQFF. The CDR3 nucleotides read TGTGCCAGCTCACAAAGGACTAGCGGGACCTTGTGGAATGAGCAGTTCTTC.

This chain uses TRBV3-1 (or the pseudogene TRBV3-2) with TRBJ1-2, with 8 bases matching TRBD1. V lost 0 bases to trimming and J lost 7 bases; unmatched junction nucleotides: 7. In germline, CDR1 is LGHDT, CDR2 YNNKEL (reference sequence). CDR3 length: 15 amino acids. DNA for the CDR3: TGTGCCAGCAGCCAAGATCTCGGCAGGGGGCTTGGCTACACCTTC. This codes for CASSQDLGRGLGYTF.

The chain employs TRBV10-1 and TRBJ2-1; 14 bases map to TRBD2. This CDR3 comprises 18 residues. Germline V CDR1 and CDR2: WNHNN, SYGVQD (reference sequence). The ends lost 4 bases at V and 6 bases at J; junction bases unmatched: 11. Written as DNA, the CDR3 is TGCGCCAGCAGTGTCTCGGGACTAGCGGGAGATAATTTCAATGAGCAGTTCTTC. It codes for CASSVSGLAGDNFNEQFF.

The chain is built from TRBV2 and TRBJ1-6, with 7 bases matching TRBD1. The CDR3 has 15 residues. V lost 2 bases and J lost 5; bases outside the gene matches: 3. Per germline, CDR1 SNHLY and CDR2 FYNNEI. CDR3 amino acids: CASSESGQHNSPLHF. The CDR3 DNA follows: TGTGCCAGCAGTGAATCGGGACAGCATAATTCACCCCTCCACTTT.

The chain is built from TRBV7-3 and TRBJ2-2, with 7 positions matching TRBD2. Trimming removed 4 bases from V and 7 bases from J; junction bases left unmatched: 6. CDR1 is SGHTA and CDR2 is FQGTGA in the germline V gene. The CDR3 length is 14 residues. This CDR3 reads CASSSQAGFGELFF. The CDR3 coding sequence is TGTGCCAGCAGCTCTCAAGCGGGGTTCGGGGAGCTGTTTTTT. Full variable domain (remainder filled in from reference TRBV7-3 and TRBJ2-2): GAGVSQTPSNKVTEKGKYVELRCDPISGHTALYWYRQSLGQGPEFLIYFQGTGAADDSGLPNDRFFAVRPEGSVSTLKIQRTERGDSAVYLCASSSQAGFGELFFGEGSRLTVL.

This clone was recorded once. The chain joins TRBV9 to TRBJ2-1, with 7 bases matching TRBD1. Losses at the gene ends were 3 bases for V and 7 bases for J; bases not matched to a gene: 10. This CDR3 is 15 amino acids long. CDR1 is SGDLS, CDR2 YYNGEE, per germline. The chain's CDR3 is CASSDRDSGRNEQFF. The CDR3 region has the DNA TGTGCCAGCAGCGACCGGGACAGCGGAAGGAATGAGCAGTTCTTC. Together with reference TRBV9 and TRBJ2-1, the CDR3 gives the full variable domain: DSGVTQTPKHLITATGQRVTLRCSPRSGDLSVYWYQQSLDQGLQFLIQYYNGEERAKGNILERFSAQQFPDLHSELNLSSLELGDSALYFCASSDRDSGRNEQFFGPGTRLTVL.

V usage is TRBV6-5 and J usage is TRBJ1-4; weak D call: TRBD1 (5 bases). Trimming stripped 2 bases from V and 7 bases from J, with 11 bases between. CDR1 is MNHEY, CDR2 SVGAGI, per germline. The CDR3 length is 14 residues. The CDR3 spells CASSYGGVGEKLFF. Here the CDR3 DNA reads TGTGCCAGCAGTTACGGGGGGGTGGGTGAAAAACTGTTTTTT.

J is TRBJ1-5 and V is TRBV27; tentative D call: TRBD1 (6 bases). Germline assignment: CDR1 MNHEY and CDR2 SMNVEV (reference sequence). The CDR3 spans 15 residues. V was clipped by 6 bases and J by 11 bases, with 23 bases between them. In DNA, the CDR3 is TGTGCCAGCAGGCCATCTTCGACAGGTCTGATGGCCCAGCATTTT. Residues: CASRPSSTGLMAQHF.

This chain joins TRBV19 and TRBJ2-2; TRBD1 agrees at 10 bases. Losses at the gene ends were 6 bases for V and 0 bases for J; bases not matched to a gene: 13. The length of the CDR3 is 19 residues. The germline V gene has CDR1 LNHDA and CDR2 SQIVND (reference sequence). The chain's CDR3 is CASSDFRTGGMSNTGELFF. The CDR3 nucleotides are TGTGCCAGTAGCGACTTTCGGACAGGGGGAATGTCGAACACCGGGGAGCTGTTTTTT.

This chain joins TRBV7-9 and TRBJ2-5; TRBD1 might be the D (5 bases). V lost 1 base and J lost 1, with 16 bases in between. The CDR3 sequence is 17 residues long. Germline V gene sequence: CDR1 SEHNR, CDR2 FQNEAQ (reference sequence). CDR3 amino acids: CASSLGLIVGVQETQYF. CDR3 bases: TGTGCCAGCAGCTTAGGGCTCATCGTAGGGGTCCAAGAGACCCAGTACTTC.

The chain is built from TRBV7-9 and TRBJ1-2; D ambiguous. The CDR3 spans 12 residues. The germline V gene encodes CDR1 SEHNR and CDR2 FQNEAQ (reference sequence). V lost 5 bases to trimming and J lost 8 bases, with 12 bases between them. The CDR3 here is CASSPLVAGYTF. The DNA for the CDR3 is TGTGCCAGCAGCCCCCTAGTGGCCGGCTACACCTTC.

This clone was counted only a few times. The chain uses TRBV5-1 and TRBJ1-6; D not resolved. With 0 bases removed from V and 10 bases from J, the gap between germline ends came to 17 bases. CDR1 SGHRS and CDR2 YFSETQ come from the germline V gene. CDR3 length: 16 residues. The CDR3 nucleotides read TGCGCCAGCAGCTTGGAGGTTGGCAGGTGGAACTCACCCCTCCACTTT. It is translated as CASSLEVGRWNSPLHF.